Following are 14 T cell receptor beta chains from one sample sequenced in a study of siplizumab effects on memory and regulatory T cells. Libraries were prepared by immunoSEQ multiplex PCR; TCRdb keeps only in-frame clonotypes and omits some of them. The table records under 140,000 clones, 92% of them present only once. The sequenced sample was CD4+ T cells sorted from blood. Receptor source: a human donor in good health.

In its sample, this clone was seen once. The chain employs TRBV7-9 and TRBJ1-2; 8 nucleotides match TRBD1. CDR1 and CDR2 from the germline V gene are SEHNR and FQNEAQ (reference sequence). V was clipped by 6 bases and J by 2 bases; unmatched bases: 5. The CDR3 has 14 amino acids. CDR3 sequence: CASSRGQENYGYTF. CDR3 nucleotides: TGTGCCAGCAGTCGGGGACAGGAAAACTATGGCTACACCTTC.

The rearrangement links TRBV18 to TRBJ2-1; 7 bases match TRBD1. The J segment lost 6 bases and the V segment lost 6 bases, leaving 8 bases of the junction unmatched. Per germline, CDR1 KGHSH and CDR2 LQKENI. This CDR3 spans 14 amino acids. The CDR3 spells CASSDRVQGNEQFF. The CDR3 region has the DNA TGTGCCAGCTCCGACAGGGTTCAGGGCAATGAGCAGTTCTTC.

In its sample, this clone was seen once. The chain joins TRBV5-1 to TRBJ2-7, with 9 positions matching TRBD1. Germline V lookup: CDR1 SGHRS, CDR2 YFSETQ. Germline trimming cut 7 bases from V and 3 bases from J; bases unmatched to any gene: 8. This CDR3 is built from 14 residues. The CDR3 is CASGGGTGLYEQYF. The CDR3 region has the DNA TGCGCCAGCGGGGGAGGGACAGGGCTCTACGAGCAGTACTTC.

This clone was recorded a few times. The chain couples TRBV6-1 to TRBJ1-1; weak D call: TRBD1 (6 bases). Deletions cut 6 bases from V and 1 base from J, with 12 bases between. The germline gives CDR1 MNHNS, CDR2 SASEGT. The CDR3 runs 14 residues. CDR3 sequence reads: CASRTTGRNTEAFF. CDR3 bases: TGTGCCAGCAGGACCACAGGGAGGAACACTGAAGCTTTCTTT.

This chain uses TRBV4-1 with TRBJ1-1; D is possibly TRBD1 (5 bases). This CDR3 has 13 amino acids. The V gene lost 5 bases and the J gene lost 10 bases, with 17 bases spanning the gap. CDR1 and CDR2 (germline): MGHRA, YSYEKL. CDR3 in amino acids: CASSSPGLIGAFF. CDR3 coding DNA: TGCGCCAGCAGCTCTCCGGGACTCATCGGAGCTTTCTTT.

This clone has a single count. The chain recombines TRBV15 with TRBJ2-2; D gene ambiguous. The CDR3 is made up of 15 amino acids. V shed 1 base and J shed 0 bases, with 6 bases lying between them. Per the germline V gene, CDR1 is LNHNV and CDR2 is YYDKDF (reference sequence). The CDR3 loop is CATSRGIANTGELFF. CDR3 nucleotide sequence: TGTGCCACCAGCAGAGGGATAGCGAACACCGGGGAGCTGTTTTTT.

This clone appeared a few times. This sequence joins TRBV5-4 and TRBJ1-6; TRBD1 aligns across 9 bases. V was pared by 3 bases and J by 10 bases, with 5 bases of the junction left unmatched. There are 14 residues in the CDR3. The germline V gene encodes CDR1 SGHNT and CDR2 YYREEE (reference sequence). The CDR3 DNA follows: TGTGCCAGCAGCTGGGACAGGGTAGGATCACCCCTCCACTTT. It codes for CASSWDRVGSPLHF.

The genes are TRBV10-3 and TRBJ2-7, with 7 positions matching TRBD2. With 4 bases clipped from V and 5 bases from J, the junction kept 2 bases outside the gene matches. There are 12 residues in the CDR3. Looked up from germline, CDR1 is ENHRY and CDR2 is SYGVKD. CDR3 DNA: TGTGCCATCAGTGTAGCGGGTCACGAGCAGTACTTC. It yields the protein CAISVAGHEQYF.

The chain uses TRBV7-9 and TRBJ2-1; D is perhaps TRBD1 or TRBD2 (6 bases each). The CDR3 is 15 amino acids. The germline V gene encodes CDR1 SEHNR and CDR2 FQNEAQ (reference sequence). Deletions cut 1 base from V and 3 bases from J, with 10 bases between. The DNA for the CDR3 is TGTGCCAGCAGCTTAGGTCGGGGGCTCTACAATGAGCAGTTCTTC. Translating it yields CASSLGRGLYNEQFF.

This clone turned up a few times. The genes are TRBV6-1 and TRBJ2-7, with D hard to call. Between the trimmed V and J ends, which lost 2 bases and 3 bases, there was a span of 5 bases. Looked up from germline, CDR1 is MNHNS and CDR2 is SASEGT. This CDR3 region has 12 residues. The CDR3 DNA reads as TGTGCCAGCAGTGAATTGGGCTACGAGCAGTACTTC. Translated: CASSELGYEQYF.

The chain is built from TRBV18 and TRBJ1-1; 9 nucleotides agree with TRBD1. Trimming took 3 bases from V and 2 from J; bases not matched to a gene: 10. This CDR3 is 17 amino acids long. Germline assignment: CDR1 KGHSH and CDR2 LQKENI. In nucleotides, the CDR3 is TGTGCCAGCTCACCGGATGGGACAGGGTCGTTTAACACTGAAGCTTTCTTT. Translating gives CASSPDGTGSFNTEAFF.

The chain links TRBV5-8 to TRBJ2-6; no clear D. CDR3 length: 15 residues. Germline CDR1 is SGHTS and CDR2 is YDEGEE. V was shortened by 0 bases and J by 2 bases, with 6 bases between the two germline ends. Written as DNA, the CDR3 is TGTGCCAGCAGCTTGGAAGGGACTGGGGCCAACGTCCTGACTTTC. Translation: CASSLEGTGANVLTF. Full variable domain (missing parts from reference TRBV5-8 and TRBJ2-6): EAGVTQSPTHLIKTRGQQATLRCSPISGHTSVYWYQQALGLGLQFLLWYDEGEERNRGNFPPRFSGRQFPNYSSELNVNALELEDSALYLCASSLEGTGANVLTFGAGSRLTVL.

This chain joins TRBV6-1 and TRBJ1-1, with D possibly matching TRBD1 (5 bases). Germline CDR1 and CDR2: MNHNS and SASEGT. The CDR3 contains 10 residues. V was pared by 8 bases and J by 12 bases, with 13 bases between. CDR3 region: CASRGEGSFF. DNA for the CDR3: TGTGCCAGCCGGGGGGAGGGATCTTTCTTT.

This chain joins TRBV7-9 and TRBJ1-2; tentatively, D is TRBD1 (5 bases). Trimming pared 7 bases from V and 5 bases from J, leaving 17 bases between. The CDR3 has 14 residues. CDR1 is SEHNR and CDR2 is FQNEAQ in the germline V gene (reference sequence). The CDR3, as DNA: TGTGCCAGCACTCGCCCGGGGGGAGTTTATGGCTACACCTTC. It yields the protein CASTRPGGVYGYTF.